Below, one TCR beta chain is given with its context. What it recognizes is unknown. No cell sorting was done before RNA was extracted from the tissue. The CDR3 is made up of 17 amino acids. V lost 6 bases to trimming and J lost 4 bases, with 22 bases between them. The library came from three nested PCR rounds adapted from ARM-PCR protocols. TCRdb reprocessed the multiplex PCR reads with MiXCR, giving one entry per CDR3 protein. This sample has over 110,000 distinct CDR3 sequences; approximately 66% occur once, and the top ten carry about 18%. The record originates from a study of tumor and adjacent non-tumor tissue in lung cancer. Broader study findings: Patients with more diverse tumor TCRs had worse survival.

V and J are TRBV12-3 or TRBV12-4 and TRBJ2-1; D ambiguous. This TCR came from a man in his sixties with small cell lung cancer. Material for sequencing was lung tumor tissue. Here the CDR3 reads CASSHGRVAVAYNEQFF. Written as DNA, the CDR3 is TGTGCCAGCAGCCACGGAAGGGTCGCAGTGGCGTACAATGAGCAGTTCTTC.